Below are 14 T cell receptor beta chains sequenced from a single sample in a study of cytomegalovirus exposure and HLA in healthy donors. The PCR contained 60 Vbeta and 13 Jbeta primers. TCRdb keeps only in-frame clones here, not all; method: immunoSEQ multiplex PCR. The repertoire consists of about 140,000 clones, with approximately 87% occurring once and the leading ten covering about 5%. Sequenced input: PBMCs. These TCRs come from a woman aged 30 to 39 in good health and CMV-seronegative.

The gene calls are TRBV27 and TRBJ2-1; D is ambiguous. V was clipped by 3 bases and J by 2 bases, with 8 bases between them. CDR1 is MNHEY, CDR2 SMNVEV, per germline (reference sequence). The CDR3 consists of 14 residues. CDR3 sequence: CASSFSPAYNEQFF. Here the CDR3 DNA reads TGTGCCAGCAGTTTTAGTCCTGCCTACAATGAGCAGTTCTTC.

This chain connects TRBV7-9 to TRBJ2-1, with D tentatively TRBD1 (6 bases). This CDR3 comprises 16 residues. Germline V gene sequence: CDR1 SEHNR, CDR2 FQNEAQ (reference sequence). V lost 2 bases, J lost 9 bases, and 20 bases lay in between. DNA for the CDR3: TGTGCCAGCAGCTTATTTCCGGCCCCAGGGGTGGTTGAGCAGTTCTTC. Its translation is CASSLFPAPGVVEQFF.

The DNA of the CDR3 is TGTGCCAGCAGTTTAGCGGGACAGGGCCCAGGCTATGGCTACACCTTC. Translation: CASSLAGQGPGYGYTF. The chain joins TRBV27 to TRBJ1-2; 9 bases match TRBD1. Germline trimming cut 2 bases from V and 4 bases from J; bases unmatched to any gene: 8. CDR1 and CDR2 from the germline V gene are MNHEY and SMNVEV (reference sequence). This CDR3 has 16 residues.

As regards this clone: The sample holds other DNA sequences that translate to the same CDR3. V usage is TRBV5-1 and J usage is TRBJ2-1; 11 bases are a match to TRBD2. J was trimmed by 9 bases and V by 4 bases; bases with no gene match: 9. This CDR3 has 15 amino acids. Germline-derived CDR1 and CDR2 are SGHRS and YFSETQ. The CDR3 DNA sequence: TGCGCCAGCAGCGGACCGACTAGCGGGGACAGTGAGCAGTTCTTC. It codes for CASSGPTSGDSEQFF. The full variable domain, with the rest looked up from reference TRBV5-1 and TRBJ2-1, is KAGVTQTPRYLIKTRGQQVTLSCSPISGHRSVSWYQQTPGQGLQFLFEYFSETQRNKGNFPGRFSGRQFSNSRSEMNVSTLELGDSALYLCASSGPTSGDSEQFFGPGTRLTVL.

This chain joins TRBV5-1 and TRBJ2-5; maybe TRBD2 (5 bases). This CDR3 is 15 amino acids long. CDR1 is SGHRS and CDR2 is YFSETQ in the germline V gene. V was trimmed by 0 bases and J by 2 bases, leaving 11 bases between them. The CDR3 sequence is CASSLGGYRQETQYF. The CDR3, as DNA: TGCGCCAGCAGCTTGGGAGGGTATAGGCAAGAGACCCAGTACTTC.

The chain combines TRBV7-2 with TRBJ2-3; 9 bases line up with TRBD2. This CDR3 is built from 15 residues. Per the germline V gene, CDR1 is SGHTA and CDR2 is FQGNSA. Trimming at V came to 4 bases and at J to 2 bases, leaving 4 bases not matched to a gene. As DNA, the CDR3 is TGTGCCAGCAGCTCGAGCGGGGGGTCCACAGATACGCAGTATTTT. This translates into CASSSSGGSTDTQYF.

This clone was detected once. The V gene is TRBV27, the J gene TRBJ1-2, with a possible D match to TRBD1 (6 bases). The CDR3 covers 14 residues. Trimming left V 8 bases short and J 6 bases short, with 19 bases between. Germline loops: CDR1 MNHEY, CDR2 SMNVEV (reference sequence). CDR3 sequence (DNA): TGTGCCAGCGCCCGGACAGTTTATGCGGATGGCTACACCTTC. It specifies CASARTVYADGYTF.

The chain links TRBV10-1 to TRBJ2-5, with 9 bases lining up with TRBD1. The J call is doubtful: the DNA matches TRBJ2-7 better. Germline values: CDR1 WNHNN, CDR2 SYGVQD (reference sequence). The CDR3 sequence is 15 residues long. DNA of the CDR3: TGCGCCAGCAGTGATGGGACAGGGCACTCCTACGAGCAGTACTTC. This sequence encodes CASSDGTGHSYEQYF.

DNA for the CDR3: TGTGCCAGCAGGCCCGGCACACAGCAAGAGACCCAGTACTTC. Its protein is CASRPGTQQETQYF. V is TRBV6-6 and J is TRBJ2-5, with D hard to call. Germline loops: CDR1 MNHNY, CDR2 SVGAGI (reference sequence). The germline V and J ends were trimmed by 6 bases and 2 bases, with 13 bases remaining between them. The CDR3 has 14 amino acids.

This clone was detected once. The chain links TRBV4-1 to TRBJ2-1; 7 bases match TRBD1. Germline values: CDR1 MGHRA, CDR2 YSYEKL. The CDR3 is 14 amino acids. V lost 3 bases, J lost 5 bases, and 4 bases stayed unmatched. CDR3 nucleotides: TGCGCCAGCAGCCAGAGGGACAGAGACAATGAGCAGTTCTTC. Its protein is CASSQRDRDNEQFF.

The gene calls are TRBV28 and TRBJ1-2, with 10 bases aligning to TRBD1. The germline CDR1 and CDR2 sequences are MDHEN and SYDVKM. V shed 7 bases, J shed 7 bases, and the junction held 9 bases outside the gene matches. The CDR3 is made up of 14 amino acids. The CDR3 region is CASKTGTGVSGYTF. For the CDR3, the DNA is TGTGCCAGCAAAACCGGGACAGGGGTTTCTGGCTACACCTTC.

The chain uses TRBV29-1 and TRBJ2-7; 10 bases agree with TRBD2. V was clipped by 4 bases and J by 3 bases; unmatched bases: 3. CDR1 and CDR2 from the germline V gene are SQVTM and ANQGSEA. The CDR3 totals 13 residues. The CDR3 DNA reads TGCAGCGTTGCGGGACTAGCGCACTACGAGCAGTACTTC. This translates into CSVAGLAHYEQYF.

The chain carries TRBV7-9 and TRBJ1-3; tentatively, D is TRBD1 (5 bases). This CDR3 region has 15 residues. V was pared by 6 bases and J by 0 bases, with 12 bases between. Germline values: CDR1 SEHNR, CDR2 FQNEAQ (reference sequence). The CDR3 spells CASSTGYYSGNTIYF. Here the CDR3 DNA reads TGTGCCAGCAGTACAGGTTACTACTCTGGAAACACCATATATTTT.

This clone was seen a single time. The chain joins TRBV4-1 to TRBJ2-7; D may be TRBD2 (7 bases). Trimming took off 0 bases at V and 3 bases at J, with 12 bases between the two ends. The germline gives CDR1 MGHRA, CDR2 YSYEKL. The CDR3 is made up of 15 amino acids. CDR3 nucleotides: TGCGCCAGCAGCCAAGACGAGGGGGGGGTCTACGAGCAGTACTTC. Protein: CASSQDEGGVYEQYF.